Following are 24 T cell receptor beta chains from one sample sequenced in a study of blood T cell repertoires in COVID-19. Profiled with immunoSEQ multiplex PCR; TCRdb holds only in-frame clones, not every one. The sample includes fewer than 300,000 clones, about four fifths of them seen just once. Sequencing was done on a sample of peripheral blood. These receptors came from a woman between 18 and 29 years old with acute or convalescent COVID-19.

The chain couples TRBV28 to TRBJ1-2, with a weak D call TRBD1 (5 bases). Trimming left V 1 base short and J 0 bases short, with 9 bases between. The germline V gene has CDR1 MDHEN and CDR2 SYDVKM. The CDR3 extends over 15 amino acids. The CDR3, as DNA: TGTGCCAGCAGTTTATTAACGGGGGCTAACTATGGCTACACCTTC. Its translation is CASSLLTGANYGYTF.

V is TRBV28 and J is TRBJ2-7; no definite D call. V was pared by 1 base and J by 6 bases, with 4 bases between. The germline V gene encodes CDR1 MDHEN and CDR2 SYDVKM. The CDR3 covers 11 residues. As DNA, the CDR3 is TGTGCCAGCAGTTTATCTGTCGAGCAGTACTTC. It encodes CASSLSVEQYF. Filled out from reference TRBV28 and TRBJ2-7, the complete variable domain reads DVKVTQSSRYLVKRTGEKVFLECVQDMDHENMFWYRQDPGLGLRLIYFSYDVKMKEKGDIPEGYSVSREKKERFSLILESASTNQTSMYLCASSLSVEQYFGPGTRLTVT.

The V and J genes are TRBV5-1 and TRBJ1-4, with D possibly being TRBD1 (5 bases). The CDR3 is made up of 14 amino acids. Germline V CDR1 and CDR2: SGHRS, YFSETQ. V was trimmed by 4 bases and J by 6 bases, leaving 13 bases between them. Here the CDR3 reads CASSPEGVHEKLFF. The DNA of the CDR3 is TGCGCCAGCAGCCCAGAAGGGGTTCATGAAAAACTGTTTTTT.

This chain uses TRBV7-9 with TRBJ2-7, with D possibly matching TRBD2 (5 bases). This CDR3 comprises 16 residues. The V end was cut by 5 bases, the J end by 2 bases, with 19 bases between. Looked up from germline, CDR1 is SEHNR and CDR2 is FQNEAQ (reference sequence). The CDR3 protein is CASSPTLAGGTYEQYF. The DNA of the CDR3 is TGTGCCAGCAGCCCCACCCTAGCTGGCGGAACCTACGAGCAGTACTTC.

The V gene is TRBV28, the J gene TRBJ1-1; D call uncertain. Looked up from germline, CDR1 is MDHEN and CDR2 is SYDVKM. This CDR3 region has 13 residues. Between the trimmed V and J ends, which lost 1 base and 7 bases, there was a span of 10 bases. This CDR3 is CASSLSTPVEAFF. DNA for the CDR3: TGTGCCAGCAGTTTATCTACGCCGGTTGAAGCTTTCTTT.

The CDR3 region is CASSRWASGDRTDTQYF. CDR3 DNA sequence: TGTGCCAGCAGTAGATGGGCTAGCGGGGACCGGACAGATACGCAGTATTTT. The chain joins TRBV6-6 to TRBJ2-3; TRBD2 aligns across 9 bases. In germline, CDR1 is MNHNY, CDR2 SVGAGI (reference sequence). There are 17 residues in the CDR3. Trimming cost V 5 bases and J 3 bases; bases outside gene matches: 12.

The chain employs TRBV10-3 and TRBJ1-1; D possibly corresponds to TRBD1 (6 bases). V was trimmed by 7 bases and J by 2 bases, leaving 14 bases between them. The germline V gene encodes CDR1 ENHRY and CDR2 SYGVKD. The CDR3 totals 14 residues. As DNA, the CDR3 is TGTGCCATCAAAGCAGGGGCTATCAACACTGAAGCTTTCTTT. This codes for CAIKAGAINTEAFF.

The chain has TRBV29-1 and TRBJ2-7; a possible D gene is TRBD2 (6 bases). Trimming shortened V by 1 base and J by 5 bases, and 18 bases separated the two germline ends. Germline V gives CDR1 SQVTM, CDR2 ANQGSEA. This CDR3 is built from 15 residues. The CDR3 DNA sequence: TGCAGCGTTGAAGGGAGGGGCGGTGGATCCGACGAGCAGTACTTC. Encoded protein: CSVEGRGGGSDEQYF.

This clone was seen once. This sequence joins TRBV19 and TRBJ2-7, with TRBD2 matching 13 bases. Trimming took 5 bases from V and 3 from J; bases not matched to a gene: 10. Germline V gene lookup returns CDR1 LNHDA and CDR2 SQIVND (reference sequence). The length of the CDR3 is 17 residues. For the CDR3, the DNA is TGTGCCAGTAGTTCCGCTGCCGGACTAGCGGGAGACTACGAGCAGTACTTC. Translated, it gives CASSSAAGLAGDYEQYF. Variable domain in full (rest from reference TRBV19 and TRBJ2-7): DGGITQSPKYLFRKEGQNVTLSCEQNLNHDAMYWYRQDPGQGLRLIYYSQIVNDFQKGDIAEGYSVSREKKESFPLTVTSAQKNPTAFYLCASSSAAGLAGDYEQYFGPGTRLTVT.

CDR3 in amino acids: CASSPGGTDYEQYF. The CDR3 nucleotides read TGTGCCAGCTCACCTGGTGGGACAGATTACGAGCAGTACTTC. This chain links TRBV18 with TRBJ2-7, with 7 bases aligning to TRBD1. CDR1 KGHSH and CDR2 LQKENI come from the germline V gene. Unmatched junction bases numbered 6, after V lost 3 bases and J lost 4 bases. This CDR3 is 14 amino acids long.

This chain connects TRBV6-5 to TRBJ2-7; 12 bases are shared with TRBD1. The J segment lost 5 bases and the V segment lost 0 bases, leaving 5 bases of the junction unmatched. This CDR3 has 16 residues. Germline CDR1 and CDR2: MNHEY and SVGAGI. Written as DNA, the CDR3 is TGTGCCAGCAGTTACTCGATCGGGACAGGGGGCGACGAGCAGTACTTC. This encodes CASSYSIGTGGDEQYF.

This clone was found once. The V gene is TRBV30, the J gene TRBJ2-7; 9 bases line up with TRBD1. From germline, CDR1 is GTSNPN and CDR2 SVGIG (reference sequence). CDR3 length equals 15 residues. The J segment lost 4 bases and the V segment lost 3 bases, leaving 10 bases of the junction unmatched. The CDR3 protein is CAWRLTGTGRYEQYF. In DNA, the CDR3 is TGTGCCTGGAGGTTGACCGGGACAGGGAGATACGAGCAGTACTTC.

The rearrangement links TRBV4-3 to TRBJ2-7; maybe TRBD2 (6 bases). V was trimmed by 4 bases and J by 2 bases, leaving 15 bases between them. Germline V gene sequence: CDR1 LGHNA, CDR2 YSLEER. CDR3 length: 15 amino acids. In DNA form, the CDR3 reads TGCGCCAGCAGCCCCTACGGGGGTTCTACCTACGAGCAGTACTTC. Translation gives CASSPYGGSTYEQYF.

The chain joins TRBV9 to TRBJ2-2; D gene unclear. The V end lost 0 bases, the J end lost 0 bases, and 9 bases lay between the germline ends. The CDR3 has 16 amino acids. Germline CDR1 SGDLS, CDR2 YYNGEE. CDR3 nucleotide sequence: TGTGCCAGCAGCGTAGGAGCACTGACGAACACCGGGGAGCTGTTTTTT. Encoded protein: CASSVGALTNTGELFF.

The chain couples TRBV27 to TRBJ1-1; D perhaps matches TRBD1 (5 bases). The CDR3 consists of 13 residues. V lost 2 bases, J lost 3 bases, and 7 bases lay in between. Germline CDR1 is MNHEY and CDR2 is SMNVEV (reference sequence). The DNA of the CDR3 is TGTGCCAGCAGTTTAACGGGGGACACTGAAGCTTTCTTT. Translation: CASSLTGDTEAFF.

In its sample, this clone was seen a few times. The chain combines TRBV28 with TRBJ1-5, with 9 bases identical to TRBD1. Trimming removed 6 bases from V and 6 bases from J; junction bases left unmatched: 9. The CDR3 has 15 residues. In germline, CDR1 is MDHEN, CDR2 SYDVKM. The DNA of the CDR3 is TGTGCCAGCAGGTCAACAGGGGGCGTCGCTCAGCCCCAGCATTTT. Translation: CASRSTGGVAQPQHF.

The rearrangement uses TRBV9 and TRBJ1-2; TRBD1 matches at 7 bases. CDR1 and CDR2 (germline): SGDLS, YYNGEE. This CDR3 spans 16 amino acids. Germline trimming cut 4 bases from V and 4 bases from J; bases unmatched to any gene: 13. The CDR3 sequence is CASSPEGRGRVYGYTF. The CDR3 DNA is TGTGCCAGCAGCCCAGAGGGTAGGGGGCGCGTCTATGGCTACACCTTC.

The chain carries TRBV25-1 and TRBJ1-3, with TRBD1 identical over 8 bases. The CDR3 is 15 residues long. J gave up 4 bases and V 1 base, and 3 bases lay outside the gene matches. Germline CDR1 is MGHDK and CDR2 is SYGVNS. The CDR3 sequence is CASSESRGQGNTIYF. The CDR3 DNA is TGTGCCAGCAGTGAATCCAGGGGGCAAGGAAACACCATATATTTT.

This clone was counted once. V and J are TRBV11-2 and TRBJ2-3; possibly TRBD2 for D (5 bases). CDR1 and CDR2 from the germline V gene are SGHAT and FQNNGV. CDR3 length: 15 amino acids. V lost 1 base and J 1 base, leaving 9 bases between the germline ends. CDR3 loop: CASSLVAGGTDTQYF. The DNA of the CDR3 is TGTGCCAGCAGCTTAGTGGCGGGTGGCACAGATACGCAGTATTTT.

The chain uses TRBV6-2 or TRBV6-3 and TRBJ1-2, with 8 bases aligning to TRBD1. CDR1 is MNHEY, CDR2 SVGEGT, per germline. This CDR3 comprises 16 residues. V lost 6 bases to trimming and J lost 2 bases; unmatched junction nucleotides: 11. For the CDR3, the DNA is TGTGCCAGCAGCCCTACGGGGTGGACAGGGAACTATGGCTACACCTTC. Protein: CASSPTGWTGNYGYTF.

This clone was observed once. The chain employs TRBV13 and TRBJ2-5; 7 positions match TRBD1. CDR3 length equals 14 residues. Germline lookup yields CDR1 PRHDT and CDR2 FYEKMQ (reference sequence). The J segment lost 3 bases and the V segment lost 5 bases, leaving 6 bases of the junction unmatched. Here the CDR3 DNA reads TGTGCCAGCAGCCCGACAGGGAGTGAAGAGACCCAGTACTTC. Translation gives CASSPTGSEETQYF.

The chain links TRBV29-1 to TRBJ2-2, with TRBD1 identical over 7 bases. The CDR3 is 12 amino acids. The V gene end was trimmed by 6 bases and the J gene end by 3 bases; junction bases not matched to a gene: 1. Germline-derived CDR1 and CDR2 are SQVTM and ANQGSEA. CDR3 in amino acids: CSVGTDTGELFF. In DNA, the CDR3 is TGCAGCGTGGGGACAGACACCGGGGAGCTGTTTTTT.

V and J are TRBV6-5 and TRBJ2-7; 12 bases are a match to TRBD2. Trimming took 6 bases from V and 4 from J; bases not matched to a gene: 4. CDR3 size: 14 residues. Germline CDR1 is MNHEY and CDR2 is SVGAGI. DNA for the CDR3: TGTGCCAGCAGGCGGACTAGCGGGACTTACGAGCAGTACTTC. Its protein is CASRRTSGTYEQYF.

The rearrangement joins TRBV19 to TRBJ1-6; perhaps TRBD1 as D (6 bases). V was pared by 3 bases and J by 9 bases, with 12 bases between. The CDR3 contains 14 residues. In germline, CDR1 is LNHDA, CDR2 SQIVND (reference sequence). CDR3 coding DNA: TGTGCCAGTAGTATCGGGGACATTCGTTCACCCCTCCACTTT. It codes for CASSIGDIRSPLHF. Full variable domain (missing parts from reference TRBV19 and TRBJ1-6): DGGITQSPKYLFRKEGQNVTLSCEQNLNHDAMYWYRQDPGQGLRLIYYSQIVNDFQKGDIAEGYSVSREKKESFPLTVTSAQKNPTAFYLCASSIGDIRSPLHFGNGTRLTVT.